These T cell receptor beta chains were read from a single sample in a study of cytomegalovirus exposure and HLA in healthy donors. Profiling relied on immunoSEQ multiplex PCR, and the TCRdb table lists in-frame clones only, not all of them. The data show roughly 160,000 clones, roughly 70% seen once. Specimen: PBMCs. The receptors come from a girl between 10 and 17 years old in good health and CMV-seronegative. Each CDR3 is given without its conserved first and last residue. Each record gives: J gene, V gene, D gene, clone size, CDR3 protein. D genes are given only for firm matches. The listing skips clone size in some rows; elsewhere it reads once, few, many or a size class.

>TRBJ1-1|TRBV4-1|TRBD1|.
ASSHTAQGEREAF
>TRBJ2-7|TRBV7-6|.|.
ASSPPGATYEQY
>TRBJ1-2|TRBV19|.|.
ASSIMETNYGYT
>TRBJ2-7|TRBV7-9|.|.
ASSPEGREQY
>.|TRBV4-1|TRBD2|once
ASSQEGRGYEQY
>TRBJ1-4|TRBV19|.|once
ASSTGDTNEKLF
>TRBJ1-1|TRBV7-2|TRBD1|.
ASSIPGQAEAF
>TRBJ2-7|TRBV30|.|few
AWNGGTTSYEQY
>TRBJ2-5|TRBV29-1|.|.
SVEDMASDLVTQY
>TRBJ1-5|TRBV7-8|.|.
ASSSRETNQPQH
>TRBJ1-1|TRBV5-4|TRBD1|few
ASSLGGTGMTEAF
>TRBJ1-3|TRBV11-2|.|few
ASSQTTGVSGNTIY
>TRBJ2-2|TRBV7-2|TRBD2|.
ASSAPGLATRGELF
>TRBJ1-3|TRBV7-9|.|.
ASSLGDRRPSGNTIY
>TRBJ2-5|TRBV11-3|.|.
ASSTGQGGQETQY
>TRBJ1-3|TRBV2|.|.
ASSGESGNTIY
>TRBJ2-3|TRBV7-3|TRBD2|.
ASSSQRGVTQY
>TRBJ2-7|TRBV25-1|TRBD1|.
ASRKGQGTYEQY
>TRBJ1-6|TRBV6-1|.|.
ARVSQSSYNSPLH
>TRBJ1-1|TRBV5-1|.|.
ASSLVSNIVNTEAF
>TRBJ2-2|TRBV6-1|TRBD1|.
ASSDHGGQGWIGELF